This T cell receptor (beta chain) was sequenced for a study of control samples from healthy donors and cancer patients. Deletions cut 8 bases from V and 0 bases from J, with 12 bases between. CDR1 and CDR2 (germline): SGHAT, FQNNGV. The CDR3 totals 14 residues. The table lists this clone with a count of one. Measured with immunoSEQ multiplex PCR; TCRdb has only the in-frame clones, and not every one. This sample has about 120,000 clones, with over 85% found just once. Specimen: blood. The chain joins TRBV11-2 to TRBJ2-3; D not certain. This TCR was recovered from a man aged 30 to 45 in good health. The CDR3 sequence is CASGSDQSTDTQYF. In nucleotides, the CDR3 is TGTGCCAGCGGATCCGACCAAAGCACAGATACGCAGTATTTT.